The following is a T cell receptor beta chain sequence with its context. The data originate from a study of blood T cell repertoires in COVID-19. Participant-given clinical history determined each cohort assignment. TCRdb keeps only in-frame clones here, not all; method: immunoSEQ multiplex PCR. The sample includes about 310,000 clones, approximately 86% of them seen just once. CDR1 KGHDR and CDR2 SFDVKD come from the germline V gene. V was shortened by 3 bases and J by 2 bases, with 12 bases between the two germline ends. This CDR3 is built from 15 residues. Sample: PBMCs or T cells enriched from blood (not recorded which). The chain employs TRBV24-1 and TRBJ1-2; perhaps TRBD1 as D (6 bases). This sequence originates from a woman aged 18-29 years who had recovered from COVID-19. CDR3 nucleotide sequence: TGTGCCACCAGTGATCCTAGGACAGCGAACTATGGCTACACCTTC. Amino acids: CATSDPRTANYGYTF.